This entry concerns a single T cell receptor beta chain. Its antigen has not been determined. Per-nucleotide qualities are absent, and no much larger clonotype sits a single base away. From its cysteine to its phenylalanine, the CDR3 spans 12 amino acids. Only the CDR3 part of the read is kept: 36 bases, read in frame from the first base. The germline V gene specifies MNHGY as CDR1 and SVAAGI as CDR2. V gives up 5 bases and J gives up 4 bases, and the segment between their germline ends measures 8 bases. The data were taken from a study of control samples from healthy donors and cancer patients (dated by TCRdb to 2018 to 2020). Libraries were built with the immunoSEQ multiplex PCR assay. TCRdb took this table from immuneACCESS and kept in-frame rearrangements with V and J called. Such tables lack part of the clones; where checked against another copy, unresolved V genes explain under half of the gap, and the rest is unexplained. For this sample there are roughly 170,000 clones; roughly 94% appear just once. 1.3% of the sample belongs to the ten largest clones.

The receptor was isolated from a woman between 18 and 29 years old in good health. Sequenced: blood. Recombination connected TRBV6-9 to TRBJ1-1; no D gene can be assigned with confidence. The CDR3 here reads CASSHRGTEAFF. At the DNA level, the sequence is TGTGCCAGCAGTCATCGGGGCACTGAAGCTTTCTTT.